This T cell receptor beta chain was retrieved from a study of monozygotic twins with inflammatory bowel disease. Whole-study results and caveats: Comparison of concordant versus discordant twins revealed no difference in repertoire similarity, possibly due to limited power. Telling apart the different T cell subtypes was not possible.

The template switching step added UMIs that contained a 6-nucleotide sample barcode. TCRdb re-called the 5' RACE reads and gives one entry per CDR3 protein, without DNA. This table lists about 210,000 distinct CDR3 sequences. As to this clonotype: Its target is unknown.

This TCR was recovered from a human donor with ulcerative colitis or Crohn's disease, or a healthy co-twin of an affected twin (not recorded which). Sequencing was carried out using blood.

CDR3 region: CATSRGGDLYEQYF. The V gene is TRBV15, the J gene TRBJ2-7. The CDR3 loop spans 14 amino acids. Looked up from germline, CDR1 is LNHNV and CDR2 is YYDKDF (reference sequence).